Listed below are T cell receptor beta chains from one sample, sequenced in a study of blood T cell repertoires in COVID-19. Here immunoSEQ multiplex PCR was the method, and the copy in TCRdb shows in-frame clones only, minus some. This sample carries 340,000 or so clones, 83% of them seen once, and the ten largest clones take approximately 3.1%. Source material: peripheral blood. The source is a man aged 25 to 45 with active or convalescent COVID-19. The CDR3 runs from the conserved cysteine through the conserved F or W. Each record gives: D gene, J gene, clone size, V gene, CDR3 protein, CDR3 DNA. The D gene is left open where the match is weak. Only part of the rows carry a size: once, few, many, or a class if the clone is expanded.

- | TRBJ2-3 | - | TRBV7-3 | CASSLMGRGSDTQYF | TGTGCCAGCAGCTTAATGGGGCGGGGATCAGATACGCAGTATTTT
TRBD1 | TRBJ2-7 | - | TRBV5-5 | CASSAGTANEQYF | TGTGCCAGCAGCGCCGGGACAGCAAACGAGCAGTACTTC
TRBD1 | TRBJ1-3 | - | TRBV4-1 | CASSQRGTGMVTGNTIYF | TGCGCCAGCAGCCAACGGGGGACAGGCATGGTAACTGGAAACACCATATATTTT
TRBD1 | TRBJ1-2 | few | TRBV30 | CAWSGGDRGGYTF | TGTGCCTGGAGTGGAGGGGACAGGGGTGGCTACACCTTC
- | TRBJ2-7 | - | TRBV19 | CASSAQGAPGSYEQYF | TGTGCCAGTAGTGCCCAGGGTGCCCCTGGCTCCTACGAGCAGTACTTC
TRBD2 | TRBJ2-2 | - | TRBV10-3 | CAISPGLAAYTGELFF | TGTGCCATCAGTCCGGGACTAGCGGCCTACACCGGGGAGCTGTTTTTT
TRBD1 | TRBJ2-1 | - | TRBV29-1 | CIGGQGPFNEQFF | TGCATCGGGGGACAGGGTCCCTTCAATGAGCAGTTCTTC
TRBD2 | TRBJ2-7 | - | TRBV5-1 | CASSLGGLAGFYEQYF | TGCGCCAGCAGCTTGGGAGGACTAGCGGGATTCTACGAGCAGTACTTC
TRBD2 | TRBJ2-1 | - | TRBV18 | CASSPWREVNEQFF | TGTGCCAGCTCACCTTGGCGGGAGGTTAATGAGCAGTTCTTC
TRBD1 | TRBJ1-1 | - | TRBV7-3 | CASSPGQGYTEAFF | TGTGCCAGCAGTCCTGGACAGGGATACACTGAAGCTTTCTTT
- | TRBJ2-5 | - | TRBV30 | CAWSVGRGRETQYF | TGTGCCTGGAGTGTAGGCAGGGGACGGGAGACCCAGTACTTC
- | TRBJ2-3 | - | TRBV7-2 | CASSLRRGLTDTQYF | TGTGCCAGCAGCTTAAGAAGGGGGTTGACAGATACGCAGTATTTT
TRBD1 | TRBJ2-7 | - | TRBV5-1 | CASREGQGEFYEQYF | TGCGCCAGCAGGGAGGGACAGGGAGAGTTCTACGAGCAGTACTTC
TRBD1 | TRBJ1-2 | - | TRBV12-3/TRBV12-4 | CASSPRQGGYTF | TGTGCCAGCAGTCCCAGACAGGGAGGCTACACCTTC
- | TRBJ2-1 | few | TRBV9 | CASSVGLHDNEQFF | TGTGCCAGCAGCGTAGGGCTGCACGACAATGAGCAGTTCTTC
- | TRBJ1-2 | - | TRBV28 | CASSAGQGTTNYGYTF | TGTGCCAGCAGTGCGGGGCAGGGAACCACTAACTATGGCTACACCTTC
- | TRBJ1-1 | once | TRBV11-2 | CASSLGRGNTEAFF | TGTGCCAGCAGCTTGGGTAGAGGGAACACTGAAGCTTTCTTT
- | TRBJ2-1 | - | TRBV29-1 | CSVGQRAGAAYNEQFF | TGCAGCGTTGGTCAAAGGGCGGGGGCCGCCTACAATGAGCAGTTCTTC
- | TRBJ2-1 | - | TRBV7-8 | CASSLAGTYNEQFF | TGTGCCAGCAGCTTAGCCGGGACCTACAATGAGCAGTTCTTC
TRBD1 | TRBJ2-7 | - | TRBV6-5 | CASSPDRDLYEQYF | TGTGCCAGCAGTCCGGACAGGGATCTTTACGAGCAGTACTTC
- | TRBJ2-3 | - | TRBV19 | CASSIGRGAGDTQYF | TGTGCCAGTAGTATTGGCCGGGGGGCTGGAGATACGCAGTATTTT
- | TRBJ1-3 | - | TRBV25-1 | CASSESVLSGDTIYF | TGTGCCAGCAGTGAGTCCGTGCTTAGCGGGGACACCATATATTTT
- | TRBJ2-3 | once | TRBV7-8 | CASSLVPGLTLMEVFTDTQYF | TGTGCCAGCAGCTTGGTACCGGGACTTACTCTAATGGAAGTGTTCACAGATACGCAGTATTTT
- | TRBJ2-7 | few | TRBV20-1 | CSARPEYEQYF | TGCAGTGCTAGACCCGAGTACGAGCAGTACTTC
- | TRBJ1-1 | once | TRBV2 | CASSEPLVEAFF | TGTGCCAGCAGTGAGCCACTGGTTGAAGCTTTCTTT
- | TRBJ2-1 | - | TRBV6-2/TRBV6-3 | CASSYREHNEQFF | TGTGCCAGCAGTTACCGGGAGCACAATGAGCAGTTCTTC
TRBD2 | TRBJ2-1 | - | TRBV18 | CASSPGLAVNNEQFF | TGTGCCAGCTCACCGGGACTAGCGGTGAACAATGAGCAGTTCTTC
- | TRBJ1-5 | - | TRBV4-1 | CASSQGRQPQHF | TGCGCCAGCAGCCAAGGTCGTCAGCCCCAGCATTTT
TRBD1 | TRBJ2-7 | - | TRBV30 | CAWSDERTGAMGEQYF | TGTGCCTGGAGTGATGAAAGGACAGGGGCTATGGGCGAGCAGTACTTC
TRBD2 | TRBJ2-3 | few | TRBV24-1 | CATSDSREDRTDTQYF | TGTGCCACCAGTGATTCGCGGGAGGATCGCACAGATACGCAGTATTTT
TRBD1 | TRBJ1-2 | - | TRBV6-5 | CASTLTGGYGYTF | TGTGCCAGCACCTTGACAGGGGGCTATGGCTACACCTTC
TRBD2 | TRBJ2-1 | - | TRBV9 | CASTKTSRPPAMTSGGLYNEQFF | TGTGCCAGCACCAAAACCTCCCGTCCCCCCGCTATGACTAGCGGGGGACTTTACAATGAGCAGTTCTTC
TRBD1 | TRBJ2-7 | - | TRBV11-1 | CASSLDRGLEYF | TGTGCCAGCAGCTTAGACAGGGGGCTTGAGTACTTC
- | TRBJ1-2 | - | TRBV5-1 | CASSLDRPSYGYTF | TGCGCCAGCAGCTTGGACAGGCCCTCCTATGGCTACACCTTC
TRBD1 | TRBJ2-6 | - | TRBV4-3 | CASSQEWVADRVRAGANVLTF | TGCGCCAGCAGCCAAGAATGGGTCGCTGACAGGGTACGAGCTGGGGCCAACGTCCTGACTTTC
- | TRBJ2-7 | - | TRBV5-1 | CASSLRSGEQYF | TGCGCCAGCAGCTTGAGGAGTGGGGAGCAGTACTTC
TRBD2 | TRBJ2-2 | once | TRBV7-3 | CASSLGASGRTNTGELFF | TGTGCCAGCAGCTTAGGGGCTAGCGGGAGGACTAACACCGGGGAGCTGTTTTTT
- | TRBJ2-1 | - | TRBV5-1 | CASSSPRTTRNEQFF | TGCGCCAGCAGCTCCCCCAGGACTACTCGCAATGAGCAGTTCTTC
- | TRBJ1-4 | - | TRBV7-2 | CASSSQGNEKLFF | TGTGCCAGCAGCTCACAGGGAAACGAAAAACTGTTTTTT
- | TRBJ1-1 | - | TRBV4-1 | CASSGSSEAFF | TGCGCCAGCAGTGGGAGCAGTGAAGCTTTCTTT
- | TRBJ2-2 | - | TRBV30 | CAWAGGQGNTGELFF | TGTGCCTGGGCGGGGGGACAGGGGAACACCGGGGAGCTGTTTTTT
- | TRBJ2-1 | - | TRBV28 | CASTETGLVNEQFF | TGTGCCAGCACCGAGACAGGATTGGTGAATGAGCAGTTCTTC
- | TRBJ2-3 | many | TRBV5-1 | CASSLVRTSTDTQYF | TGCGCCAGCAGCTTGGTTAGGACATCCACAGATACGCAGTATTTT
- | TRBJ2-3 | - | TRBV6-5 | CASRKLAPRDTQYF | TGTGCCAGCAGGAAATTGGCGCCGAGGGATACGCAGTATTTT
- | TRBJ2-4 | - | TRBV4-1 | CASTPQWANGNIQYF | TGCGCCAGCACCCCACAGTGGGCTAATGGAAACATTCAGTACTTC
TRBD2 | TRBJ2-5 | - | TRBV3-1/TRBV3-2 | CASSQVPGTSDETQYF | TGTGCCAGCAGCCAAGTGCCCGGGACTAGCGACGAGACCCAGTACTTC
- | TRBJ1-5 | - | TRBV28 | CASGPGGMRNQPQHF | TGTGCCAGTGGCCCGGGAGGGATGCGCAATCAGCCCCAGCATTTT
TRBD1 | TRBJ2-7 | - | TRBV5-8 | CASSSGQGARVTYEQYF | TGTGCCAGCAGCTCGGGACAGGGCGCGCGAGTGACCTACGAGCAGTACTTC
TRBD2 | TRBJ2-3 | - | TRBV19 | CASSIAALAGVDTQYF | TGTGCCAGTAGTATAGCTGCGCTAGCGGGAGTCGATACGCAGTATTTT
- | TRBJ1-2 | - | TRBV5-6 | CASSPGSVYGYGYTF | TGTGCCAGCAGCCCGGGATCGGTGTACGGCTATGGCTACACCTTC
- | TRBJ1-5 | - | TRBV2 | CASRPPGDLNQPQHF | TGTGCCAGCAGGCCCCCCGGGGATCTCAATCAGCCCCAGCATTTT
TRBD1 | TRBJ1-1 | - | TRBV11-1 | CASSSNRGSVSEAFF | TGTGCCAGCAGCTCAAACAGGGGTAGCGTCTCTGAAGCTTTCTTT
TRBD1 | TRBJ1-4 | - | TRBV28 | CASSSGGAVATNEKLFF | TGTGCCAGCAGTTCAGGGGGCGCGGTTGCAACTAATGAAAAACTGTTTTTT